One and the same sample provided the 31 T cell receptor beta chains below, sequenced in a study of blood T cell repertoires in COVID-19. Here immunoSEQ multiplex PCR was the method, and the copy in TCRdb shows in-frame clones only, minus some. The sample holds around 260,000 clones, about 80% seen once. The sample was peripheral blood. The source is a person aged 70 to 85 with COVID-19, enrolled during active disease.

The sample holds one count of this clone. The gene calls are TRBV3-1 (or the pseudogene TRBV3-2) and TRBJ1-6; 7 bases are a match to TRBD1. CDR3 size: 16 residues. Germline trimming cut 0 bases from V and 9 bases from J; bases unmatched to any gene: 8. CDR1 is LGHDT and CDR2 is YNNKEL in the germline V gene (reference sequence). The CDR3, as DNA: TGTGCCAGCAGCCAAGATCTTGAGGGGGCCGGTTCACCCCTCCACTTT. Translation gives CASSQDLEGAGSPLHF.

The chain employs TRBV27 and TRBJ1-5, with 8 bases lining up with TRBD1. V dropped 2 bases and J dropped 4; count of bases not matched to a gene: 4. The CDR3 length is 15 residues. CDR1 and CDR2 (germline): MNHEY, SMNVEV (reference sequence). The CDR3 DNA reads TGTGCCAGCAGTTTAGGACAGGGTGGTAATCAGCCCCAGCATTTT. It encodes CASSLGQGGNQPQHF.

The genes are TRBV2 and TRBJ2-7; 10 positions match TRBD2. Germline CDR1 is SNHLY and CDR2 is FYNNEI. CDR3 size: 15 residues. The trim removed 6 bases at V and 1 base at J, leaving 6 bases unmatched. The CDR3 region is CASRAGLAVSYEQYF. Here the CDR3 DNA reads TGTGCCAGCAGGGCTGGACTAGCGGTATCCTACGAGCAGTACTTC. Full variable domain (rest looked up from reference TRBV2 and TRBJ2-7): EPEVTQTPSHQVTQMGQEVILRCVPISNHLYFYWYRQILGQKVEFLVSFYNNEISEKSEIFDDQFSVERPDGSNFTLKIRSTKLEDSAMYFCASRAGLAVSYEQYFGPGTRLTVT.

The gene calls are TRBV5-4 and TRBJ2-1, with 7 bases matching TRBD2. Germline values: CDR1 SGHNT, CDR2 YYREEE (reference sequence). Germline trimming cut 3 bases from V and 0 bases from J; bases unmatched to any gene: 3. The length of the CDR3 is 15 residues. The chain's CDR3 is CASSSSGYSYNEQFF. CDR3 sequence (DNA): TGTGCCAGCAGCTCTAGCGGTTACTCCTACAATGAGCAGTTCTTC.

The chain links TRBV6-5 to TRBJ1-2; 7 positions match TRBD1. J gave up 6 bases and V 6 bases, and 7 bases lay outside the gene matches. This CDR3 contains 13 residues. Germline assignment: CDR1 MNHEY and CDR2 SVGAGI. The CDR3 nucleotides read TGTGCCAGCAGCCAAGACAGGGTGAATGGCTACACCTTC. It codes for CASSQDRVNGYTF.

This chain uses TRBV5-4 with TRBJ1-1; a possible D gene is TRBD1 (6 bases). The V and J ends lost 5 bases and 5 bases respectively, with 19 bases between them. The germline V gene has CDR1 SGHNT and CDR2 YYREEE (reference sequence). The CDR3 runs 15 residues. The CDR3, as DNA: TGTGCCAGCAGTTATCAAGGGGGAGGGGATACTGAAGCTTTCTTT. This translates into CASSYQGGGDTEAFF.

The CDR3 loop is CASSPRAGFQETQYF. CDR3 nucleotide sequence: TGTGCCAGCAGCCCCCGGGCAGGGTTCCAAGAGACCCAGTACTTC. The chain uses TRBV6-5 and TRBJ2-5; D might be TRBD1 (5 bases). The V gene lost 6 bases and the J gene lost 1 base, with 15 bases spanning the gap. The CDR3 loop spans 15 amino acids. Germline CDR1 is MNHEY and CDR2 is SVGAGI.

The chain is built from TRBV28 and TRBJ1-2; 12 nucleotides line up with TRBD1. J gave up 4 bases and V 5 bases, and 8 bases lay outside the gene matches. Germline lookup yields CDR1 MDHEN and CDR2 SYDVKM. CDR3 length equals 16 residues. This CDR3 reads CASSPRDRGRAYGYTF. For the CDR3, the DNA is TGTGCCAGCAGTCCACGGGACAGGGGGCGGGCCTATGGCTACACCTTC.

This rearrangement joins TRBV28 to TRBJ2-5, with TRBD2 identical over 7 bases. Germline V gene lookup returns CDR1 MDHEN and CDR2 SYDVKM. The CDR3 is 13 amino acids. V lost 11 bases, J lost 4 bases, and 10 bases stayed unmatched. CDR3 amino acids: CAARAGRGETQYF. The CDR3, as DNA: TGTGCCGCAAGGGCGGGGAGGGGAGAGACCCAGTACTTC.

This clone was observed a handful of times. The chain is built from TRBV11-2 and TRBJ2-7; the match to TRBD2 covers 8 bases. From germline, CDR1 is SGHAT and CDR2 FQNNGV. This CDR3 has 15 amino acids. V shed 5 bases and J 4 bases; nucleotides not matched to a gene: 10. CDR3 amino acids: CASSLAGGVGYEQYF. The DNA for the CDR3 is TGTGCCAGCAGCCTGGCCGGGGGGGTCGGATACGAGCAGTACTTC.

The chain recombines TRBV6-2 or TRBV6-3 with TRBJ2-7; TRBD1 matches at 8 bases. The CDR3 contains 15 residues. The V gene end was trimmed by 5 bases and the J gene end by 6 bases; junction bases not matched to a gene: 12. Germline values: CDR1 MNHEY, CDR2 SVGEGT. In DNA form, the CDR3 reads TGTGCCAGCAGTCTTACCCGGACAGGGTGGAGCGAGCAGTACTTC. Its translation: CASSLTRTGWSEQYF.

V usage is TRBV10-3 and J usage is TRBJ1-2; D not resolved. Germline V gene data show CDR1 as ENHRY and CDR2 as SYGVKD. The V gene lost 2 bases and the J gene lost 6 bases, with 16 bases spanning the gap. This CDR3 has 15 amino acids. CDR3 DNA: TGTGCCATCAGTGAGGCGTCCGGGAATCGGAATGGCTACACCTTC. Protein sequence: CAISEASGNRNGYTF.

This chain links TRBV6-5 with TRBJ1-1; D not certain. Germline-derived CDR1 and CDR2 are MNHEY and SVGAGI. V was shortened by 7 bases and J by 1 base, with 16 bases between the two germline ends. This CDR3 contains 15 residues. The CDR3 nucleotides are TGTGCCAGCAATTTAATTGGGCAGACGAACACTGAAGCTTTCTTT. Translation: CASNLIGQTNTEAFF.

With regard to this clone: At one end the junction does not follow the germline gene, possibly because of a read error. The chain employs TRBV5-1 and TRBJ2-3, with a weak D call TRBD1 (5 bases). The CDR3 has 14 residues. In germline, CDR1 is SGHRS, CDR2 YFSETQ. DNA of the CDR3: TGCGCCAGCAGCTTGGTAGGGGCCACAGATGCGCAGTATTTT. Protein sequence: CASSLVGATDAQYF.

The chain carries TRBV7-2 and TRBJ2-7; the D gene is possibly TRBD1 (5 bases). Trimming removed 2 bases at V and 6 bases at J, with 14 bases between. From germline, CDR1 is SGHTA and CDR2 FQGNSA. The CDR3 consists of 14 residues. CDR3 sequence (DNA): TGTGCCAGCAGCTTAATCTTCAGGGATCCCGAGCAGTACTTC. It encodes CASSLIFRDPEQYF.

The chain combines TRBV14 with TRBJ1-1, with 7 bases matching TRBD1. Per germline, CDR1 SGHDN and CDR2 FVKESK. J lost 5 bases, V lost 5 bases, and 11 bases had no gene match. This CDR3 has 15 amino acids. The CDR3 DNA sequence: TGTGCCAGCAGCTCGCGACAGGGCACGGGGACTGAAGCTTTCTTT. Translation gives CASSSRQGTGTEAFF.

A note on this clone: This CDR3 is missing its conserved last phenylalanine or tryptophan, likely due to a read error. The DNA is omitted, as the CDR3 cannot be located on it reliably, and the CDR3 follows TCRdb's listing. The chain carries TRBV6-6 and TRBJ1-6; the D segment call TRBD1 is taken from the table without a DNA check. Germline V gives CDR1 MNHNY, CDR2 SVGAGI (reference sequence). With termini counted, the CDR3 has 14 amino acids. CDR3 amino acids: CASSYSGLTEVMTV.

The chain combines TRBV5-1 with TRBJ1-6; 7 bases are shared with TRBD1. Germline assignment: CDR1 SGHRS and CDR2 YFSETQ. This CDR3 region has 15 residues. V shed 0 bases and J 13 bases; nucleotides not matched to a gene: 10. CDR3 bases: TGCGCCAGCAGCTTGGTGGGACAGACATCGGGGCCCCTCCACTTT. It codes for CASSLVGQTSGPLHF. Full variable domain (outside the CDR3, taken from reference TRBV5-1 and TRBJ1-6): KAGVTQTPRYLIKTRGQQVTLSCSPISGHRSVSWYQQTPGQGLQFLFEYFSETQRNKGNFPGRFSGRQFSNSRSEMNVSTLELGDSALYLCASSLVGQTSGPLHFGNGTRLTVT.

This clone occurred once. The genes are TRBV18 and TRBJ1-5, with D possibly matching TRBD1 (6 bases). This CDR3 has 14 residues. Trimming left V 3 bases short and J 4 bases short, with 10 bases between. Per germline, CDR1 KGHSH and CDR2 LQKENI. The CDR3 is CASSPGGANQPQHF. In DNA form, the CDR3 reads TGTGCCAGCTCACCCGGGGGGGCGAATCAGCCCCAGCATTTT.

This clone was counted between two and nine times. The chain uses TRBV7-6 and TRBJ1-4; D ambiguous. The CDR3 contains 14 residues. From germline, CDR1 is SGHVS and CDR2 FNYEAQ. Deletions cut 5 bases from V and 5 bases from J, with 12 bases between. The CDR3 is CASSKKVRNEKLFF. In DNA form, the CDR3 reads TGTGCCAGCAGCAAGAAAGTGAGGAATGAAAAACTGTTTTTT.

V gene TRBV19 combines with J gene TRBJ1-5; D not resolved. CDR1 LNHDA and CDR2 SQIVND come from the germline V gene (reference sequence). Deletions cut 8 bases from V and 1 base from J, with 15 bases between. This CDR3 spans 15 amino acids. This CDR3 is CASGRTSQSNQPQHF. The CDR3 nucleotides read TGTGCCAGTGGCCGGACTTCGCAAAGCAATCAGCCCCAGCATTTT. The whole variable domain, remainder taken from reference TRBV19 and TRBJ1-5, is DGGITQSPKYLFRKEGQNVTLSCEQNLNHDAMYWYRQDPGQGLRLIYYSQIVNDFQKGDIAEGYSVSREKKESFPLTVTSAQKNPTAFYLCASGRTSQSNQPQHFGDGTRLSIL.

The table lists this clone with a few counts. The chain carries TRBV7-2 and TRBJ1-6, with 8 bases fitting TRBD1. The CDR3 spans 17 residues. CDR1 is SGHTA, CDR2 FQGNSA, per germline. The V gene end was trimmed by 0 bases and the J gene end by 8 bases; junction bases not matched to a gene: 9. CDR3 loop: CASSLAFPGQGDSPLHF. The CDR3 region has the DNA TGTGCCAGCAGCTTAGCGTTTCCCGGACAGGGAGATTCACCCCTCCACTTT. The full variable domain, completed using reference TRBV7-2 and TRBJ1-6, is GAGVSQSPSNKVTEKGKDVELRCDPISGHTALYWYRQSLGQGLEFLIYFQGNSAPDKSGLPSDRFSAERTGGSVSTLTIQRTQQEDSAVYLCASSLAFPGQGDSPLHFGNGTRLTVT.

This chain uses TRBV6-2 or TRBV6-3 with TRBJ1-3; the match to TRBD1 covers 7 bases. V gave up 3 bases and J gave up 0 bases; unmatched junction bases: 5. Germline CDR1 reads MNHEY; CDR2 reads SVGEGT. The CDR3 totals 16 residues. CDR3 DNA sequence: TGTGCCAGCAGTTATACAGGGGCTGTCTCTGGAAACACCATATATTTT. Protein: CASSYTGAVSGNTIYF.

The chain links TRBV15 to TRBJ2-3, with 10 bases lining up with TRBD2. The CDR3 spans 17 residues. The V gene end was trimmed by 5 bases and the J gene end by 1 base; junction bases not matched to a gene: 9. Germline-derived CDR1 and CDR2 are LNHNV and YYDKDF (reference sequence). This chain's CDR3 is CATSPGVAGGGTDTQYF. The CDR3 DNA is TGTGCCACCAGCCCAGGGGTAGCGGGGGGTGGCACAGATACGCAGTATTTT.

The chain carries TRBV28 and TRBJ1-2; possibly TRBD1 for D (5 bases). There are 16 residues in the CDR3. Trimming took 3 bases from V and 0 from J, leaving 14 bases between them. Germline loops: CDR1 MDHEN, CDR2 SYDVKM. CDR3 DNA sequence: TGTGCCAGCAGTTTCTTATCGGTGACAGCTAACTATGGCTACACCTTC. As protein: CASSFLSVTANYGYTF.

The V gene is TRBV7-9, the J gene TRBJ2-2; D may be TRBD2 (6 bases). This CDR3 has 12 amino acids. V was cut by 5 bases and J by 6 bases, with 7 bases left in between. In germline, CDR1 is SEHNR, CDR2 FQNEAQ (reference sequence). The chain's CDR3 is CASSRDSGELFF. The CDR3 bases are TGTGCCAGCAGCCGGGACTCCGGGGAGCTGTTTTTT.

The J gene is TRBJ2-7, the V gene TRBV27, with a possible D match to TRBD2 (6 bases). Germline CDR1 and CDR2: MNHEY and SMNVEV (reference sequence). The CDR3 spans 13 residues. Trimming stripped 8 bases from V and 5 bases from J, with 16 bases between. CDR3 in DNA: TGTGCCAGCGGAGGGCTAGTCCGCCACGAGCAGTACTTC. This encodes CASGGLVRHEQYF.

The chain employs TRBV6-2 or TRBV6-3 and TRBJ1-1; no reliable D call. The V gene's germline CDR1 is MNHEY and CDR2 SVGEGT. The CDR3 length is 11 residues. Trimming took 4 bases from V and 8 from J, leaving 8 bases between them. The CDR3 coding sequence is TGTGCCAGCAGTTGGAGAGCGGAAGCTTTCTTT. Protein: CASSWRAEAFF.

This chain links TRBV29-1 with TRBJ2-3; D may be TRBD1 (5 bases). The germline V gene has CDR1 SQVTM and CDR2 ANQGSEA. This CDR3 comprises 13 residues. The V end lost 8 bases, the J end lost 2 bases, and 14 bases lay between the germline ends. CDR3 nucleotide sequence: TGCAGCTTAAGACAGAAACTCACAGATACGCAGTATTTT. Protein product: CSLRQKLTDTQYF.

This chain uses TRBV5-4 with TRBJ1-2, with TRBD1 as a possible D gene (6 bases). Germline values: CDR1 SGHNT, CDR2 YYREEE (reference sequence). Trimming removed 4 bases from V and 4 bases from J, with 17 bases in between. The CDR3 sequence is 15 residues long. As DNA, the CDR3 is TGTGCCAGCAGCCCCACTCCGGACAGTAGCTATGGCTACACCTTC. Encoded protein: CASSPTPDSSYGYTF.

The chain couples TRBV2 to TRBJ2-5, with TRBD2 identical over 8 bases. There are 14 residues in the CDR3. Looked up from germline, CDR1 is SNHLY and CDR2 is FYNNEI. Trimming cost V 6 bases and J 7 bases; bases outside gene matches: 10. The CDR3 sequence: CASRASGRVVTQYF. The CDR3 DNA is TGTGCCAGCAGGGCGAGCGGGAGAGTGGTGACCCAGTACTTC.